A single sample is the source of the 28 T cell receptor beta chains below, sequenced in a study of blood T cell repertoires in COVID-19. Sequenced by immunoSEQ multiplex PCR; TCRdb stores in-frame clones only, minus some. The sample holds 75,000 to 80,000 clones, about 85% seen once. Sequencing was performed on peripheral blood. The receptors were gathered from a man between 60 and 75 years old with COVID-19, enrolled during active disease.

This clone was detected once. This chain links TRBV4-1 with TRBJ1-1, with a tentative D call TRBD1 (6 bases). The CDR3 is 18 residues long. Germline CDR1 is MGHRA and CDR2 is YSYEKL. The V end was cut by 4 bases, the J end by 3 bases, with 24 bases between. CDR3 nucleotide sequence: TGCGCCAGCAGCCTCTTCCCCACCATGGGGGCGAGGGACACTGAAGCTTTCTTT. Its protein product is CASSLFPTMGARDTEAFF.

This sequence joins TRBV6-1 and TRBJ1-2, with a possible D match to TRBD1 (6 bases). Germline lookup yields CDR1 MNHNS and CDR2 SASEGT. Trimming stripped 1 base from V and 0 bases from J, with 9 bases between. The CDR3 runs to 15 residues. This CDR3 is CASSEVQGANYGYTF. The DNA for the CDR3 is TGTGCCAGCAGTGAAGTACAGGGAGCTAACTATGGCTACACCTTC.

DNA of the CDR3: TGTGCCAGCAGCCCTGGAGCGACGAACACCGGGGAGCTGTTTTTT. Its protein product is CASSPGATNTGELFF. The chain uses TRBV7-3 and TRBJ2-2; D is ambiguous. V lost 5 bases, J lost 0 bases, and 10 bases lay in between. CDR1 and CDR2 (germline): SGHTA, FQGTGA. The CDR3 spans 15 residues.

The J gene is TRBJ1-1, the V gene TRBV9; 7 positions match TRBD1. Per the germline V gene, CDR1 is SGDLS and CDR2 is YYNGEE. This CDR3 comprises 15 residues. After removal of 3 bases from V and 4 bases from J, the junction contained 9 bases not matched to a gene. CDR3: CASSAKTGVGTEAFF. CDR3 DNA: TGTGCCAGCAGCGCAAAAACAGGGGTGGGCACTGAAGCTTTCTTT.

The CDR3 DNA is TGTGCCAGCAGCTCGCGAAGGGGGTTGAACACTGAAGCTTTCTTT. This translates into CASSSRRGLNTEAFF. J is TRBJ1-1 and V is TRBV5-6, with D perhaps TRBD1 (6 bases). Germline V CDR1 and CDR2: SGHDT, YYEEEE. The CDR3 runs to 15 residues. Trimming stripped 3 bases from V and 0 bases from J, with 12 bases between.

The chain uses TRBV10-3 and TRBJ2-2, with D tentatively TRBD1 (5 bases). Germline CDR1 ENHRY, CDR2 SYGVKD. This CDR3 spans 14 amino acids. Trimming shortened V by 4 bases and J by 5 bases, and 11 bases separated the two germline ends. The CDR3 DNA reads as TGTGCCATCAGTGGGCAGGGCGAGACCGGGGAGCTGTTTTTT. Translating it yields CAISGQGETGELFF.

The table lists this clone with a count of one. The J gene is TRBJ2-2, the V gene TRBV29-1; tentative D call: TRBD2 (6 bases). Deletions cut 6 bases from V and 5 bases from J, with 16 bases between. Per the germline V gene, CDR1 is SQVTM and CDR2 is ANQGSEA. The CDR3 covers 14 residues. CDR3 nucleotides: TGCAGCGTCGGGGCCTTGGACTATACCGGGGAGCTGTTTTTT. Translated: CSVGALDYTGELFF.

The chain couples TRBV29-1 to TRBJ2-1; TRBD1 agrees at 7 bases. CDR3 length: 13 amino acids. V shed 5 bases and J 2 bases; nucleotides not matched to a gene: 3. Germline CDR1 is SQVTM and CDR2 is ANQGSEA. The CDR3 DNA reads TGCAGCGTTAGACAGGGCCCCTACAATGAGCAGTTCTTC. Its translation is CSVRQGPYNEQFF.

The J gene is TRBJ1-1, the V gene TRBV24-1; possible D gene TRBD1, 6 bases. The CDR3 is 12 amino acids. The V end was cut by 2 bases, the J end by 9 bases, with 9 bases between. Germline-derived CDR1 and CDR2 are KGHDR and SFDVKD. CDR3 coding DNA: TGTGCCACCAGTGATTCTCAGGGGAAAGCTTTCTTT. It is translated as CATSDSQGKAFF.

This clone came up once. V and J are TRBV7-2 and TRBJ1-6, with 7 bases that match TRBD1. The CDR3 length is 17 residues. CDR1 and CDR2 (germline): SGHTA, FQGNSA. The ends lost 5 bases at V and 7 bases at J; junction bases unmatched: 14. This CDR3 reads CASSRNTGAWENSPLHF. CDR3 in DNA: TGTGCCAGCAGCCGGAACACAGGGGCCTGGGAGAATTCACCCCTCCACTTT.

This chain links TRBV24-1 with TRBJ1-2; 7 bases fit TRBD1. CDR1 and CDR2 from the germline V gene are KGHDR and SFDVKD. The CDR3 length is 15 residues. V was pared by 4 bases and J by 2 bases, with 6 bases of the junction left unmatched. The DNA for the CDR3 is TGTGCCACCAGTGACCCTCAGACAGGGAACTATGGCTACACCTTC. The encoded protein is CATSDPQTGNYGYTF.

The genes are TRBV2 and TRBJ1-5; no reliable D call. V lost 10 bases and J 4 bases, leaving 14 bases between the germline ends. This CDR3 region has 13 residues. Per germline, CDR1 SNHLY and CDR2 FYNNEI. CDR3 sequence: CATTADSNQPQHF. The CDR3 DNA follows: TGTGCCACCACTGCTGACTCTAATCAGCCCCAGCATTTT.

J is TRBJ2-5 and V is TRBV5-1; 16 bases are a match to TRBD2. The CDR3 totals 17 residues. Germline values: CDR1 SGHRS, CDR2 YFSETQ. After removal of 4 bases from V and 5 bases from J, the junction contained 8 bases not matched to a gene. The CDR3 nucleotides read TGCGCCAGCAGCGGTGGGACTAGCGGGAGGGCCGGGGAGACCCAGTACTTC. Its protein product is CASSGGTSGRAGETQYF.

J is TRBJ2-7 and V is TRBV10-3; TRBD1 agrees at 10 bases. The V and J ends lost 9 bases and 5 bases, in that order; junction bases with no gene match: 7. The CDR3 sequence is 13 residues long. Germline assignment: CDR1 ENHRY and CDR2 SYGVKD. CDR3 amino acids: CAIFPTGGHEQYF. The CDR3 DNA reads TGTGCCATTTTCCCGACAGGGGGCCACGAGCAGTACTTC.

The chain recombines TRBV7-2 with TRBJ2-7; D not resolved. The CDR3 totals 13 residues. Trimming took 5 bases from V and 0 from J, leaving 8 bases between them. Germline V CDR1 and CDR2: SGHTA, FQGNSA. CDR3 residues: CASSDRSSYEQYF. In nucleotides, the CDR3 is TGTGCCAGCAGCGACCGGAGCTCCTACGAGCAGTACTTC.

This clone was picked up one time. The V and J genes are TRBV5-1 and TRBJ2-1; D unclear. Trimming stripped 3 bases from V and 7 bases from J, with 11 bases between. CDR1 is SGHRS, CDR2 YFSETQ, per germline. This CDR3 is built from 13 residues. In DNA form, the CDR3 reads TGCGCCAGCAGCTCACCAGGCCGTAATGAGCAGTTCTTC. Translating it yields CASSSPGRNEQFF.

This clone was picked up one time. At the DNA level, this CDR3 is encoded by other sequences in the same sample as well. CDR3 in DNA: TGTGCCAGCAGTTTGGGACAGAACTATGGCTACACCTTC. This translates into CASSLGQNYGYTF. V is TRBV12-3 or TRBV12-4 and J is TRBJ1-2, with 7 bases identical to TRBD1. V was clipped by 3 bases and J by 2 bases; unmatched bases: 0. There are 13 residues in the CDR3.

V is TRBV14 and J is TRBJ2-7; possibly TRBD1 for D (6 bases). The CDR3 is made up of 13 amino acids. Germline CDR1 SGHDN, CDR2 FVKESK. With 0 bases removed from V and 7 bases from J, the gap between germline ends came to 10 bases. The CDR3 coding sequence is TGTGCCAGCAGCCAAGATTTTGGGACAGAGCAGTACTTC. Translating it yields CASSQDFGTEQYF.

This chain links TRBV5-1 with TRBJ1-4, with D possibly TRBD1 on 6 matching bases. Germline V gene data show CDR1 as SGHRS and CDR2 as YFSETQ. The V and J ends lost 4 bases and 5 bases respectively, with 9 bases between them. The CDR3 runs to 13 residues. The CDR3 here is CASSGGGNEKLFF. The CDR3 DNA sequence: TGCGCCAGCAGCGGGGGCGGGAATGAAAAACTGTTTTTT.

The V call is TRBV29-1, the J call TRBJ1-1, with D hard to call. Germline V CDR1 and CDR2: SQVTM, ANQGSEA. The CDR3 consists of 14 residues. V lost 3 bases and J lost 2, with 13 bases in between. CDR3 protein: CSVDFEGQNTEAFF. Here the CDR3 DNA reads TGCAGCGTTGATTTCGAGGGCCAAAACACTGAAGCTTTCTTT.

The V gene is TRBV7-9, the J gene TRBJ1-3, with 7 bases identical to TRBD1. V trimming: 5 bases; J trimming: 1 base; junction bases outside the gene matches: 8. The CDR3 totals 16 residues. CDR1 SEHNR and CDR2 FQNEAQ come from the germline V gene (reference sequence). The CDR3 bases are TGTGCCAGCAGCCCGCTTGGACAGGCTTCTGGAAACACCATATATTTT. As protein: CASSPLGQASGNTIYF.

This clone was observed a few times. This rearrangement joins TRBV18 to TRBJ2-7, with a tentative D call TRBD2 (6 bases). The CDR3 runs to 15 residues. Germline-derived CDR1 and CDR2 are KGHSH and LQKENI. V was trimmed by 0 bases and J by 1 base, leaving 10 bases between them. The chain's CDR3 is CASSPPGLQSYEQYF. The CDR3, as DNA: TGTGCCAGCTCACCACCGGGACTGCAGTCCTACGAGCAGTACTTC.

This clone was seen a single time. V and J are TRBV5-1 and TRBJ2-1; D remains ambiguous. The germline gives CDR1 SGHRS, CDR2 YFSETQ. V shed 5 bases and J shed 6 bases, with 6 bases lying between them. The CDR3 has 11 amino acids. CDR3 coding DNA: TGCGCCAGCAGGATCGGCAATGAGCAGTTCTTC. It codes for CASRIGNEQFF.

This chain connects TRBV7-9 to TRBJ1-5; D is unclear. The length of the CDR3 is 15 residues. V gave up 1 base and J gave up 7 bases, with 14 bases separating them. Per germline, CDR1 SEHNR and CDR2 FQNEAQ (reference sequence). CDR3: CASSLVDPLEQPQHF. In DNA, the CDR3 is TGTGCCAGCAGCTTAGTGGATCCTCTAGAGCAGCCCCAGCATTTT.

This clone was counted a single time. The genes are TRBV12-3 or TRBV12-4 and TRBJ1-5; 7 positions agree with TRBD1. With 7 bases clipped from V and 5 bases from J, the junction kept 5 bases outside the gene matches. This CDR3 contains 13 residues. The CDR3 bases are TGTGCCAGCATTCCTACAGGGGATCAGCCCCAGCATTTT. This sequence encodes CASIPTGDQPQHF.

The chain links TRBV6-5 to TRBJ1-5; D is uncertain. V lost 0 bases and J lost 2, with 8 bases in between. CDR3 length equals 15 residues. Germline assignment: CDR1 MNHEY and CDR2 SVGAGI. As DNA, the CDR3 is TGTGCCAGCAGTTACTCGGCCTTCGGCAATCAGCCCCAGCATTTT. Protein sequence: CASSYSAFGNQPQHF.

CDR3 DNA: TGCGCCAGCAGTAAAGCGGGAGGGGCTTACAATGAGCAGTTCTTC. Amino acids: CASSKAGGAYNEQFF. The V call is TRBV10-1, the J call TRBJ2-1; TRBD2 matches 10 bases. CDR3 size: 15 residues. Germline V gene sequence: CDR1 WNHNN, CDR2 SYGVQD (reference sequence). V dropped 5 bases and J dropped 4; count of bases not matched to a gene: 5.

This clone appeared a single time. The gene calls are TRBV7-9 and TRBJ2-7, with TRBD2 identical over 7 bases. Per the germline V gene, CDR1 is SEHNR and CDR2 is FQNEAQ (reference sequence). The CDR3 is 16 residues long. J was trimmed by 5 bases and V by 5 bases; bases with no gene match: 15. In nucleotides, the CDR3 is TGTGCCAGCAGCATACATCGAGAACCCGGGGGGAACGAGCAGTACTTC. Translating it yields CASSIHREPGGNEQYF.